Shown below are 27 T cell receptor beta chains from a single sample sequenced in a study of T-cell reconstitution after alpha-beta-depleted transplantation in children. The authors prepared the TCRbeta library with unique molecular identifiers. TCRdb redid the calling of the PCR reads with MiXCR, one entry per CDR3 protein. This table has just over 70,000 distinct CDR3 sequences, about 7% appearing once. The source was PBMCs from the stem cell graft donor, collected from the stem cell graft. These receptors originate from a human donor who donated a stem cell graft to a child with acute lymphoblastic leukemia.

The gene calls are TRBV21-1 and TRBJ2-5. TRBV21-1 is a documented pseudogene. The CDR3 sequence is 16 residues long. The CDR3 nucleotides are TGTGCCAGCAGCAACCTAGGTGCCATGCACCTTGAGACCCAGTACTTC. It encodes CASSNLGAMHLETQYF.

This clonotype was seen many times. The chain employs TRBV3-1 and TRBJ2-3; D not certain. V lost 4 bases, J lost 4 bases, and 12 bases lay in between. The germline CDR1 and CDR2 sequences are LGHDT and YNNKEL (reference sequence). The length of the CDR3 is 14 residues. The CDR3 DNA reads as TGTGCCAGCAGCCCTTGGTTAAGGGCAGATACGCAGTATTTT. This codes for CASSPWLRADTQYF.

This clonotype was seen a few times. V gene TRBV9 combines with J gene TRBJ1-6; 10 bases are a match to TRBD1. The CDR3 is made up of 18 amino acids. CDR1 SGDLS and CDR2 YYNGEE come from the germline V gene. The V and J ends lost 4 bases and 0 bases, in that order; junction bases with no gene match: 7. CDR3 bases: TGTGCCAGCAGCCGGGACAGGGGCCCTAGCTCCTATAATTCACCCCTCCACTTT. This codes for CASSRDRGPSSYNSPLHF.

The CDR3: CSVAWTNEKLFF. The CDR3 region has the DNA TGCAGCGTCGCATGGACGAATGAAAAACTGTTTTTT. This rearrangement joins TRBV29-1 to TRBJ1-4; D remains ambiguous. Germline V gene data show CDR1 as SQVTM and CDR2 as ANQGSEA. The CDR3 loop spans 12 amino acids. V lost 6 bases to trimming and J lost 5 bases, with 10 bases between them.

This clonotype appeared a few times. CDR3: CASVNREGRHEQYF. The DNA for the CDR3 is TGTGCCAGCGTAAACAGGGAGGGCCGCCACGAGCAGTACTTC. This chain links TRBV2 with TRBJ2-7; weak D call: TRBD2 (7 bases). Germline V gene sequence: CDR1 SNHLY, CDR2 FYNNEI. V dropped 8 bases and J dropped 5 bases, with 19 bases sitting between them. CDR3 length equals 14 residues.

This rearrangement joins TRBV6-1 to TRBJ1-1; 7 positions match TRBD1. Looked up from germline, CDR1 is MNHNS and CDR2 is SASEGT. V gave up 7 bases and J gave up 1 base; unmatched junction bases: 9. The CDR3 contains 15 residues. The CDR3 spells CASTLLRQGNTEAFF. As DNA, the CDR3 is TGTGCCAGCACCCTGCTTCGACAGGGGAACACTGAAGCTTTCTTT.

At least ten counts were recorded for this clonotype. The chain has TRBV29-1 and TRBJ1-1; D is undetermined. V gave up 7 bases and J gave up 5 bases, with 8 bases separating them. The CDR3 spans 10 residues. The germline gives CDR1 SQVTM, CDR2 ANQGSEA. CDR3 loop: CSGTWTEAFF. In DNA form, the CDR3 reads TGCAGCGGTACATGGACTGAAGCTTTCTTT.

This clonotype was recorded at least ten times. The chain combines TRBV20-1 with TRBJ2-7; 9 bases fit TRBD2. Per germline, CDR1 DFQATT and CDR2 SNEGSKA (reference sequence). The V gene end was trimmed by 6 bases and the J gene end by 0 bases; junction bases not matched to a gene: 9. The CDR3 contains 15 residues. CDR3 sequence reads: CSAPLSAGGSYEQYF. For the CDR3, the DNA is TGCAGTGCCCCGTTGTCAGCGGGGGGCTCCTACGAGCAGTACTTC.

This clonotype was detected many times. The V and J genes are TRBV20-1 and TRBJ1-4; D unclear. Per germline, CDR1 DFQATT and CDR2 SNEGSKA (reference sequence). Trimming stripped 3 bases from V and 2 bases from J, with 7 bases between. CDR3 length: 13 residues. The CDR3 bases are TGCAGTGCTAGGGTGGGCACTAATGAAAAACTGTTTTTT. It codes for CSARVGTNEKLFF.

This clonotype has only a few counts. The gene calls are TRBV20-1 and TRBJ1-2, with a possible D match to TRBD1 (6 bases). Germline CDR1 DFQATT, CDR2 SNEGSKA (reference sequence). Between the trimmed V and J ends, which lost 2 bases and 2 bases, there was a span of 6 bases. This CDR3 is built from 12 residues. CDR3 coding DNA: TGCAGTGCTAGAAGGGGGAACTATGGCTACACCTTC. Translated: CSARRGNYGYTF.

This rearrangement joins TRBV28 to TRBJ1-1; tentatively, D is TRBD1 (6 bases). Looked up from germline, CDR1 is MDHEN and CDR2 is SYDVKM. Trimming pared 6 bases from V and 1 base from J, leaving 15 bases between. This CDR3 contains 15 residues. This CDR3 is CASSSPGGPNTEAFF. CDR3 coding DNA: TGTGCCAGCAGCTCCCCCGGGGGGCCGAACACTGAAGCTTTCTTT.

At least ten counts were recorded for this clonotype. The gene calls are TRBV27 and TRBJ2-1, with D tentatively TRBD2 (6 bases). Germline V lookup: CDR1 MNHEY, CDR2 SMNVEV (reference sequence). The CDR3 consists of 16 residues. Trimming took 5 bases from V and 0 from J, leaving 14 bases between them. The CDR3 nucleotides read TGTGCCAGCAGTCACCCCCGGGGGAGCTCCTACAATGAGCAGTTCTTC. Translation: CASSHPRGSSYNEQFF.

The J gene is TRBJ2-5, the V gene TRBV5-1; TRBD2 agrees at 11 bases. The CDR3 extends over 15 amino acids. V shed 0 bases, J shed 4 bases, and the junction held 2 bases outside the gene matches. CDR1 and CDR2 (germline): SGHRS, YFSETQ. CDR3 nucleotides: TGCGCCAGCAGCTTGGCCCTAGCGGGAGGAGAGACCCAGTACTTC. It translates to CASSLALAGGETQYF.

V is TRBV5-1 and J is TRBJ1-1; tentative D call: TRBD1 (5 bases). V was trimmed by 4 bases and J by 6 bases, leaving 16 bases between them. Germline CDR1 is SGHRS and CDR2 is YFSETQ. There are 14 residues in the CDR3. CDR3 DNA sequence: TGCGCCAGCAGCCCAGGGCGCTCGGAGGCTGAAGCTTTCTTT. Encoded protein: CASSPGRSEAEAFF. The variable domain in full, with the rest retrieved from reference TRBV5-1 and TRBJ1-1, is KAGVTQTPRYLIKTRGQQVTLSCSPISGHRSVSWYQQTPGQGLQFLFEYFSETQRNKGNFPGRFSGRQFSNSRSEMNVSTLELGDSALYLCASSPGRSEAEAFFGQGTRLTVV.

This clonotype was seen at least ten times. The gene calls are TRBV4-3 and TRBJ2-1; 11 bases agree with TRBD2. The CDR3 is 17 residues long. Germline V CDR1 and CDR2: LGHNA, YSLEER. V shed 4 bases, J shed 4 bases, and the junction held 9 bases outside the gene matches. Here the CDR3 DNA reads TGCGCCAGCAGCCCATTTATAGCGGGGGGGCCGTACAATGAGCAGTTCTTC. Protein product: CASSPFIAGGPYNEQFF.

The genes are TRBV7-9 and TRBJ1-5; D is perhaps TRBD1 (5 bases). Germline assignment: CDR1 SEHNR and CDR2 FQNEAQ (reference sequence). Trimming removed 1 base at V and 9 bases at J, with 10 bases between. The CDR3 extends over 13 amino acids. The CDR3 DNA is TGTGCCAGCAGCTTAGGTGGGGGGGGGCCCCAGCATTTT. Its protein is CASSLGGGGPQHF.

This clonotype was seen at least ten times. The chain uses TRBV5-1 and TRBJ2-5; 10 positions agree with TRBD2. The germline V gene encodes CDR1 SGHRS and CDR2 YFSETQ. The CDR3 sequence is 16 residues long. The V segment lost 5 bases and the J segment 2 bases; nucleotides outside the gene matches: 9. The CDR3 loop is CASRKRASGGQETQYF. In DNA, the CDR3 is TGCGCCAGCAGGAAAAGGGCTAGCGGGGGTCAAGAGACCCAGTACTTC. The entire variable domain, with the rest obtained from reference TRBV5-1 and TRBJ2-5, is as follows: KAGVTQTPRYLIKTRGQQVTLSCSPISGHRSVSWYQQTPGQGLQFLFEYFSETQRNKGNFPGRFSGRQFSNSRSEMNVSTLELGDSALYLCASRKRASGGQETQYFGPGTRLLVL.

This clonotype is a singleton in its sample. The rearrangement links TRBV5-1 to TRBJ2-1; D tentatively reads TRBD1 or TRBD2 (5 bases each). Germline loops: CDR1 SGHRS, CDR2 YFSETQ. The CDR3 covers 15 residues. V was shortened by 3 bases and J by 12 bases, with 22 bases between the two germline ends. The CDR3 loop is CASSWDGGSYYAQFF. The CDR3 nucleotides read TGCGCCAGCAGCTGGGACGGTGGCTCCTACTATGCGCAGTTCTTC.

This clonotype was recorded once. This rearrangement joins TRBV6-1 to TRBJ1-4, with D unresolved. CDR1 and CDR2 from the germline V gene are MNHNS and SASEGT. V was shortened by 0 bases and J by 12 bases, with 11 bases between the two germline ends. The length of the CDR3 is 13 residues. This CDR3 is CASSEARVGQLFF. As DNA, the CDR3 is TGTGCCAGCAGTGAAGCGCGGGTTGGTCAACTGTTTTTT.

This clonotype has at least ten counts. The chain is built from TRBV5-1 and TRBJ2-1, with a tentative D call TRBD1 (6 bases). Trimming removed 3 bases at V and 3 bases at J, with 13 bases between. Germline V gene data show CDR1 as SGHRS and CDR2 as YFSETQ. This CDR3 region has 15 residues. CDR3 amino acids: CASSYSGDLYNEQFF. CDR3 in DNA: TGCGCCAGCAGCTATTCAGGGGACCTCTACAATGAGCAGTTCTTC.

In DNA form, the CDR3 reads TGTGCCAGCAGCTTAGCGGCCAGGGGCTACGAGCAGTACTTC. This encodes CASSLAARGYEQYF. This chain uses TRBV7-9 with TRBJ2-7, with D possibly TRBD1 on 6 matching bases. The CDR3 has 14 residues. The V gene's germline CDR1 is SEHNR and CDR2 FQNEAQ (reference sequence). The ends were cut back, 0 bases at V and 3 bases at J, with 9 bases in the middle.

The gene calls are TRBV27 and TRBJ2-4, with 7 bases lining up with TRBD2. The CDR3 covers 18 residues. The trim removed 5 bases at V and 3 bases at J, leaving 16 bases unmatched. Per the germline V gene, CDR1 is MNHEY and CDR2 is SMNVEV (reference sequence). The CDR3 sequence: CASSPTLLSGEGKNIQYF. The CDR3 region has the DNA TGTGCCAGCAGTCCCACTCTTCTGAGCGGGGAGGGCAAAAACATTCAGTACTTC.

This clonotype was observed at least ten times. The chain carries TRBV20-1 and TRBJ1-1; no clear D. Trimming took off 1 base at V and 3 bases at J, with 9 bases between the two ends. The CDR3 sequence is 13 residues long. Germline-derived CDR1 and CDR2 are DFQATT and SNEGSKA (reference sequence). The CDR3 here is CSARAGMDTEAFF. In nucleotides, the CDR3 is TGCAGTGCTAGAGCGGGGATGGACACTGAAGCTTTCTTT.

This clonotype was seen a handful of times. This chain uses TRBV29-1 with TRBJ2-2, with TRBD1 matching 8 bases. Per the germline V gene, CDR1 is SQVTM and CDR2 is ANQGSEA. This CDR3 is built from 14 residues. V gave up 7 bases and J gave up 4 bases; unmatched junction bases: 8. CDR3 DNA: TGCAGCGCTGGACCAGGGGGCCTCACCGGGGAGCTGTTTTTT. Translation: CSAGPGGLTGELFF.

The table lists this clonotype with many counts. The rearrangement uses TRBV12-3 or TRBV12-4 and TRBJ1-3, with a tentative D call TRBD1 (5 bases). V was trimmed by 6 bases and J by 3 bases, leaving 9 bases between them. CDR3 length: 13 residues. CDR3: CASRPTVGNTIYF. Here the CDR3 DNA reads TGTGCCAGCAGGCCGACAGTTGGAAACACCATATATTTT.

The rearrangement joins TRBV12-3 or TRBV12-4 to TRBJ1-1, with D maybe TRBD1 (6 bases). Trimming cost V 10 bases and J 1 base, with 16 bases left between them. The CDR3 has 14 residues. Here the CDR3 reads CAITELQGNTEAFF. In DNA, the CDR3 is TGTGCCATCACAGAGTTACAGGGGAACACTGAAGCTTTCTTT.

Many counts were recorded for this clonotype. The chain uses TRBV29-1 and TRBJ2-2; D is ambiguous. Germline V gene lookup returns CDR1 SQVTM and CDR2 ANQGSEA. Trimming left V 2 bases short and J 2 bases short, with 9 bases between. The CDR3 is 14 amino acids. CDR3 DNA sequence: TGCAGCGTTGAAACGGAGCGAAACACCGGGGAGCTGTTTTTT. This gives the protein CSVETERNTGELFF.